In this sample, the clone carrying this T cell receptor (beta chain) turned up many times. Its antigen is as yet unknown. Germline CDR1 is SNHLY and CDR2 is FYNNEI. The CDR3 runs 15 residues. The junction had 3 bases not matched to a gene; V was cut back by 7 bases and J by 0 bases. The entry originates in a study of CD8 T cells in ankylosing spondylitis. Overall study findings and caveats: Matched synovial fluid from ankylosing spondylitis patients was reported to be enriched for disease-linked clones. Ankylosing spondylitis blood appeared to be characterized by a TCR beta motif of fewer than ten highly homologous variants.

TCRdb re-called the 5' RACE reads through MiXCR, storing one row per CDR3 protein. The table records about 340,000 distinct CDR3 sequences, roughly 8% of them present only once. This chain uses TRBV2 with TRBJ1-6; 7 bases are shared with TRBD1. The TCR comes from a male donor with ankylosing spondylitis. The sample comprised blood, either unsorted or a sorted T cell fraction (not recorded which). In DNA, the CDR3 is TGTGCCAGCAATGGACAGGCCTCCTATAATTCACCCCTCCACTTT. It is translated as CASNGQASYNSPLHF.